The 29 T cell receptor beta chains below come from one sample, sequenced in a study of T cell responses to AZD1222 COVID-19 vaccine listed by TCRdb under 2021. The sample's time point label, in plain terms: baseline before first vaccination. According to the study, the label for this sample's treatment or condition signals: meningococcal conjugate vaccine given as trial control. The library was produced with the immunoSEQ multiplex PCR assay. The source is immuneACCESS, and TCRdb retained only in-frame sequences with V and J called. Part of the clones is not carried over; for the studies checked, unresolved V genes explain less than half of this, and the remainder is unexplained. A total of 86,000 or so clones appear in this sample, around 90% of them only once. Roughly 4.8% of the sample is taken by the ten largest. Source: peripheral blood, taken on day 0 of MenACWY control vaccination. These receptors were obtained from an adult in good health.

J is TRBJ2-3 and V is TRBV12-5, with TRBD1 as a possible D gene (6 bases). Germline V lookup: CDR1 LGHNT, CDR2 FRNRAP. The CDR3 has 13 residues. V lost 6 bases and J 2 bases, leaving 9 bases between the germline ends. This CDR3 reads CASGTGNTDTQYF. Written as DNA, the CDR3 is TGTGCTAGTGGGACAGGCAACACAGATACGCAGTATTTT.

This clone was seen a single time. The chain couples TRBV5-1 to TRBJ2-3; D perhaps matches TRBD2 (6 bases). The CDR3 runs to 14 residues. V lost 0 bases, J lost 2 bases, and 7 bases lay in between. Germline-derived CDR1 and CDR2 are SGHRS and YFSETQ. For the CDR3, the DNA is TGCGCCAGCAGCTTGGGCGGGATCACAGATACGCAGTATTTT. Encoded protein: CASSLGGITDTQYF.

CDR3 residues: CASSVAGGPVDEQFF. The CDR3 nucleotides are TGTGCCAGCAGCGTAGCGGGAGGGCCGGTTGATGAGCAGTTCTTC. The J gene is TRBJ2-1, the V gene TRBV9, with 8 bases aligning to TRBD2. This CDR3 is 15 amino acids long. Per germline, CDR1 SGDLS and CDR2 YYNGEE. With 0 bases clipped from V and 8 bases from J, the junction kept 7 bases outside the gene matches.

DNA for the CDR3: TGTGCCAGCAGCTCTTACCCTAGGGGGCTGGGTGAGCAGTACTTC. Translating gives CASSSYPRGLGEQYF. The gene calls are TRBV11-2 and TRBJ2-7, with 7 bases that match TRBD1. This CDR3 contains 15 residues. The germline V gene has CDR1 SGHAT and CDR2 FQNNGV. V lost 4 bases to trimming and J lost 7 bases; unmatched junction nucleotides: 13. Supplemented by reference TRBV11-2 and TRBJ2-7, the full variable domain reads EAGVAQSPRYKIIEKRQSVAFWCNPISGHATLYWYQQILGQGPKLLIQFQNNGVVDDSQLPKDRFSAERLKGVDSTLKIQPAKLEDSAVYLCASSSYPRGLGEQYFGPGTRLTVT.

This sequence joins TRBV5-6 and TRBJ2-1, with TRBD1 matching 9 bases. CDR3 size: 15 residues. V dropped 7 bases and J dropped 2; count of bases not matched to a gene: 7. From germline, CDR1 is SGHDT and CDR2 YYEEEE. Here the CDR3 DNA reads TGTGCCAGCTTGTCTGGGACAGGGCCCTACAATGAGCAGTTCTTC. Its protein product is CASLSGTGPYNEQFF.

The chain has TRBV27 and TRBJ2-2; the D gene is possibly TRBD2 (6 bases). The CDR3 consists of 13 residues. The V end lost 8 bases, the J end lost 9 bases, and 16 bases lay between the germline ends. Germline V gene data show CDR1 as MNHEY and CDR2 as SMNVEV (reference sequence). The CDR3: CASGIGGPRELFF. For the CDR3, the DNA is TGTGCCAGCGGCATCGGGGGACCGAGGGAGCTGTTTTTT.

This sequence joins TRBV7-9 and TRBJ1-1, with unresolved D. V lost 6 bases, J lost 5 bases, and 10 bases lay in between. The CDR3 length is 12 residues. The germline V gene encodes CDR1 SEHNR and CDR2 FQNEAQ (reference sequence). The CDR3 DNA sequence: TGTGCCAGCAGTATCGGTTCAACTGAAGCTTTCTTT. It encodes CASSIGSTEAFF. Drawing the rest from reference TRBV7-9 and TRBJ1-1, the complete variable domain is DTGVSQNPRHKITKRGQNVTFRCDPISEHNRLYWYRQTLGQGPEFLTYFQNEAQLEKSRLLSDRFSAERPKGSFSTLEIQRTEQGDSAMYLCASSIGSTEAFFGQGTRLTVV.

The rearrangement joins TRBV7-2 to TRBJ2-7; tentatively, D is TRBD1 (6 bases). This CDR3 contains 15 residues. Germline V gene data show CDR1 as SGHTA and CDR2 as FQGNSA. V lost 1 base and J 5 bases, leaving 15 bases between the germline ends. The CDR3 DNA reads TGTGCCAGCAGCTTAGGTAGCAGGGGAACAAACGAGCAGTACTTC. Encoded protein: CASSLGSRGTNEQYF.

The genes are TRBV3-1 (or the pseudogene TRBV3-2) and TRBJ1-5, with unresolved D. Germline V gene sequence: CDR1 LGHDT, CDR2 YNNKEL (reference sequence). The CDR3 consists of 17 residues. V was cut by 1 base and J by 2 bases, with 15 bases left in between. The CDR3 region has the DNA TGTGCCAGCAGCCAAGGTGGCGGAGCGTGGGGCAATCAGCCCCAGCATTTT. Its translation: CASSQGGGAWGNQPQHF.

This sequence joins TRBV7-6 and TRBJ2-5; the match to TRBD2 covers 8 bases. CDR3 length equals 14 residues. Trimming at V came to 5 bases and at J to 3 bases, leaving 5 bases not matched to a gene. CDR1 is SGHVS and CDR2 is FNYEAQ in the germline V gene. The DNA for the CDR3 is TGTGCCAGCAGCCAGCGGGAGATTAAAGAGACCCAGTACTTC. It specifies CASSQREIKETQYF.

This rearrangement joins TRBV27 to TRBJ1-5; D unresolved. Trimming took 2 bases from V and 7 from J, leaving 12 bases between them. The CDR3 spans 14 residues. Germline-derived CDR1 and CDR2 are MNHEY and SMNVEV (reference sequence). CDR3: CASSLEGKIQPQHF. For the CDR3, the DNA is TGTGCCAGCAGTTTAGAGGGTAAGATACAGCCCCAGCATTTT.

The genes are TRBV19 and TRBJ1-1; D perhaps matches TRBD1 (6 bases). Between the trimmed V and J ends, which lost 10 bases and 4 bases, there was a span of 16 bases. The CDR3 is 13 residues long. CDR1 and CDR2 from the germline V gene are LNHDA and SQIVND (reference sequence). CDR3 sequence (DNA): TGTGCCACCTCTCGCAGGGGAGGCACTGAAGCTTTCTTT. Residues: CATSRRGGTEAFF.

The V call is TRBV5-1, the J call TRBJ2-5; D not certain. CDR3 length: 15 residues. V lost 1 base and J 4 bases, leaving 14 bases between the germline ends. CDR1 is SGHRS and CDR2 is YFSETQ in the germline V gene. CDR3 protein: CASSLSSRVAETQYF. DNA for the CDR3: TGCGCCAGCAGCTTGAGCTCTAGGGTAGCAGAGACCCAGTACTTC.

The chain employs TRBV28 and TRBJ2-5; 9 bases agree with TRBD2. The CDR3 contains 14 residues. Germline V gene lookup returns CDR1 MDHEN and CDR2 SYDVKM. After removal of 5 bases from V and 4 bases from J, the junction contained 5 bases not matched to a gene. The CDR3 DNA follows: TGTGCCAGCAGTATCCCGCGGGGGGGAGAGACCCAGTACTTC. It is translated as CASSIPRGGETQYF.

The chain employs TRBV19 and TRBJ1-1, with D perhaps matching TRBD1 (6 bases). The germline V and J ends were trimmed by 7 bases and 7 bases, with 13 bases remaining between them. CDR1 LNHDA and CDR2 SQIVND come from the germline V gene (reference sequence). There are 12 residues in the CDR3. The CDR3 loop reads CASTPGGGEAFF. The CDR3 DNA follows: TGTGCCAGTACCCCGGGAGGGGGTGAAGCTTTCTTT.

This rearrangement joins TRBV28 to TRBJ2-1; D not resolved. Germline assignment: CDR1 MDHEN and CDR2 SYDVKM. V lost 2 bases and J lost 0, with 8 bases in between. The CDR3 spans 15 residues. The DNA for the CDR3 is TGTGCCAGCAGTTTAACGGCGACCTCCTACAATGAGCAGTTCTTC. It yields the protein CASSLTATSYNEQFF.

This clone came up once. The CDR3 loop is CASSPTAGREAFF. The CDR3 nucleotides are TGCGCCAGCAGCCCGACGGCAGGGCGTGAAGCTTTCTTT. This chain connects TRBV5-1 to TRBJ1-1, with a tentative D call TRBD1 (5 bases). V was shortened by 4 bases and J by 7 bases, with 14 bases between the two germline ends. Germline-derived CDR1 and CDR2 are SGHRS and YFSETQ. This CDR3 region has 13 residues.

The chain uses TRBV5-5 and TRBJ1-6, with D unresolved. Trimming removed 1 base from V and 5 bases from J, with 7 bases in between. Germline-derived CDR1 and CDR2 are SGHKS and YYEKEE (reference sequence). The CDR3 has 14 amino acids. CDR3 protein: CASSLLDNNSPLHF. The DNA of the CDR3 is TGTGCCAGCAGCTTGTTAGATAATAATTCACCCCTCCACTTT.

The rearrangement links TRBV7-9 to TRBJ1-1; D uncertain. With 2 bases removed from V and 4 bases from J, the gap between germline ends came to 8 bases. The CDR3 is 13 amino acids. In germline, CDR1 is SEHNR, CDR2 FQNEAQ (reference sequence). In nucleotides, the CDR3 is TGTGCCAGCAGCTTATTTGAGGGCACTGAAGCTTTCTTT. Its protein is CASSLFEGTEAFF.

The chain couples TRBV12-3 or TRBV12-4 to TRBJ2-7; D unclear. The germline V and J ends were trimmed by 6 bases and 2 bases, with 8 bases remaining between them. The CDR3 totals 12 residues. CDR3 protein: CASSPSPYEQYF. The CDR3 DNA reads TGTGCCAGCAGCCCATCTCCCTACGAGCAGTACTTC.

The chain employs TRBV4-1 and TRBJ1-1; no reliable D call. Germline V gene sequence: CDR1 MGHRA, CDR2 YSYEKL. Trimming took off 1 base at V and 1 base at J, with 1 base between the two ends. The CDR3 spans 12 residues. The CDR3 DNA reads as TGCGCCAGCAGCCAAGGGAACACTGAAGCTTTCTTT. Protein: CASSQGNTEAFF.

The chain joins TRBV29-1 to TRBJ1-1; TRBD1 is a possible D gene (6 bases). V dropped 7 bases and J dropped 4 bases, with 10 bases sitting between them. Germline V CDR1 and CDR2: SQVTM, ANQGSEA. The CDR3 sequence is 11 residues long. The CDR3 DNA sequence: TGCAGCGCGGGGGGGCTCACTGAAGCTTTCTTT. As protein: CSAGGLTEAFF. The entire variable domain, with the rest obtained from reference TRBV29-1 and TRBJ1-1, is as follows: SAVISQKPSRDICQRGTSLTIQCQVDSQVTMMFWYRQQPGQSLTLIATANQGSEATYESGFVIDKFPISRPNLTFSTLTVSNMSPEDSSIYLCSAGGLTEAFFGQGTRLTVV.

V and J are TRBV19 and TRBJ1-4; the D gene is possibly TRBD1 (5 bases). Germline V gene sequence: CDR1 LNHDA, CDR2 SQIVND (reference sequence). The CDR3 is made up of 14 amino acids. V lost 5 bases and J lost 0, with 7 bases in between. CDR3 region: CASSATATNEKLFF. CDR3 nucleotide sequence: TGTGCCAGTAGTGCGACAGCAACTAATGAAAAACTGTTTTTT.

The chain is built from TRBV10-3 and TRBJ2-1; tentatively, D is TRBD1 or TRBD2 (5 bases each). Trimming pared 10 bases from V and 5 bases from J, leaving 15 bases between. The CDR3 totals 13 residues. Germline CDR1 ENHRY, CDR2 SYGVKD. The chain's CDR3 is CASAGTADNEQFF. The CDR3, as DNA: TGTGCCAGCGCCGGGACCGCCGACAATGAGCAGTTCTTC.

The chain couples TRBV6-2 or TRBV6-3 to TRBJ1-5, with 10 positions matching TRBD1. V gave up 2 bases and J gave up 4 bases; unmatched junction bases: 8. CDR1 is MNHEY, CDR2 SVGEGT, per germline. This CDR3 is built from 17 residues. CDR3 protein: CASSYVGTGVNNQPQHF. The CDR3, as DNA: TGTGCCAGCAGTTACGTTGGGACAGGGGTAAATAATCAGCCCCAGCATTTT.

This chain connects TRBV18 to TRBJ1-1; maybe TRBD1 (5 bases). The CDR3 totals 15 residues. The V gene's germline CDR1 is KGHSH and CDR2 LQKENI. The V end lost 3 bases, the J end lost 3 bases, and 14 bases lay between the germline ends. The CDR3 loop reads CASSPHAGGDTEAFF. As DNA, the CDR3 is TGTGCCAGCTCACCGCACGCGGGGGGGGACACTGAAGCTTTCTTT.

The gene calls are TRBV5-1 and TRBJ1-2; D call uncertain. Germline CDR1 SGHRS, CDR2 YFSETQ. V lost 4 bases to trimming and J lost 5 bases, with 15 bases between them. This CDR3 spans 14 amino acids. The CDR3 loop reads CASSQVGQTYGYTF. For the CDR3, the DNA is TGCGCCAGCAGCCAGGTCGGGCAGACTTATGGCTACACCTTC.

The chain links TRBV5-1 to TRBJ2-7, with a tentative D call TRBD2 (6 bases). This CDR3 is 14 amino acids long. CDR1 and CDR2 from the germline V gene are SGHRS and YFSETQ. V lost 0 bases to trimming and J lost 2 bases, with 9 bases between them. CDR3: CASSLGSGTYEQYF. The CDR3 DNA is TGCGCCAGCAGCTTGGGTAGCGGCACCTACGAGCAGTACTTC.

The CDR3 coding sequence is TGTGCCAGCAGCTTGTCCAGGACAGTCGGTGCGGGTCGTTCACCCCTCCACTTT. Translated: CASSLSRTVGAGRSPLHF. The chain joins TRBV7-8 to TRBJ1-6; the D gene is possibly TRBD1 (6 bases). This CDR3 has 18 residues. Germline V gene data show CDR1 as SGHVS and CDR2 as FQNEAQ. Trimming stripped 3 bases from V and 9 bases from J, with 24 bases between.